The clone carrying this TCR beta chain was detected a few times. Authors of the study amplified TCR beta CDR3 regions from RNA transcripts. The TCR CDR3 first-round RT-PCR relied on the HTBI primer set. TCRdb reprocessed the multiplex PCR reads via MiXCR and lists one record per CDR3 protein. Of hundreds of thousands of distinct CDR3 sequences listed, approximately 15% were seen once; the top ten hold approximately 3.5%. Germline V CDR1 and CDR2: PRHDT, FYEKMQ (reference sequence). With 4 bases clipped from V and 6 bases from J, the junction kept 6 bases outside the gene matches. This CDR3 comprises 16 residues. The sample is drawn from a study of T cells in Graves' hyperthyroidism and ophthalmopathy.

This receptor was identified in a woman in her thirties or forties with Graves' ophthalmopathy. This sequence joins TRBV13 and TRBJ2-3; TRBD2 matches at 14 bases. The sequenced sample consisted of blood. CDR3 protein: CASSSLTSGRGDTQYF. The CDR3 DNA reads TGTGCCAGCAGCTCCCTGACTAGCGGGAGGGGGGATACGCAGTATTTT.